One T cell receptor (beta chain) is described in this entry. Its antigen is not known. This specimen belongs to a study of blood T cells in healthy people across ages. Between the trimmed V and J ends, which lost 1 base and 6 bases, there was a span of 8 bases. The CDR3 has 14 amino acids. Germline V gives CDR1 SGDLS, CDR2 YYNGEE. Overall study results and limits: When set beside aged donors, long-lived donors presented more naive CD4+ cells and higher diversity.

Then a second PCR, running roughly 7 to 11 cycles, was carried out with a sample-barcoded 5' primer and a J-beta primer mix. TCRdb re-derived calls from the 5' RACE reads in MiXCR, one entry per CDR3 protein. The data show over 1,500,000 distinct CDR3 sequences, with around half seen just once and less than 2.5% held by the top ten. Donors ranged from about 6 to 90 years old and were healthy Caucasians in Russia. The chain carries TRBV9 and TRBJ1-6, with D tentatively TRBD1 (5 bases). This clonotype originated in a woman aged 40 to 50 in good health. Sequencing input: blood. CDR3 in DNA: TGTGCCAGCAGCGTACGGGGGTTTAATTCACCCCTCCACTTT. This codes for CASSVRGFNSPLHF. The complete variable domain, with remaining parts taken from reference TRBV9 and TRBJ1-6, reads DSGVTQTPKHLITATGQRVTLRCSPRSGDLSVYWYQQSLDQGLQFLIQYYNGEERAKGNILERFSAQQFPDLHSELNLSSLELGDSALYFCASSVRGFNSPLHFGNGTRLTVT.